This section outlines one T cell receptor (beta chain) sequence together with its context. The target of this receptor is not known. Base-call qualities are not available, and no considerably larger clone is one nucleotide away. This sample was taken from a study of T-cell memory formation after mild COVID-19 (dated by TCRdb to 2020 to 2023). About the full investigation: TCR sequence clusters from the two donors were largely donor specific. T-cell clones expanding and contracting after mild COVID-19 in two donors were tracked by longitudinal TCRalpha and TCRbeta repertoire sequencing. The cohort comprised two young, previously healthy adult volunteers, one female and one male. Overall results and qualifications from the work: Contracting CD4+ clones appeared mostly in the CM and EM memory subsets, whereas CD8+ clones were enriched in EMRA. The study included only a couple of mild cases, and larger cohorts that include severe cases with pre-infection samples were judged to be necessary. Some responding clones were detected in pre-infection memory, which suggested that pre-existing cross-reactive memory T cells had joined the SARS-CoV-2 response. From day 15 to 85, contracting clones showed balanced CD4/CD8 phenotypes, whereas a second wave of clones that expanded from day 15 to 37 leaned towards CD4+. SARS-CoV-2 specificity of the second-wave clones peaking on day 37 was not confirmed.

The instrument was an Illumina NovaSeq 6000. cDNA libraries for TCRalpha and TCRbeta were prepared by 5'RACE using constant-segment primers, with sample barcodes and unique molecular identifiers added. Trizol reagent was used to extract RNA from every sample. Library amplification was performed in two PCR steps, and a second sample barcode and Illumina TruSeq adapters were introduced in the second step. Sequencing of libraries was performed on an Illumina NovaSeq with 2 x 150 bp paired-end reads. The study's own analysis went as follows. Reads were demultiplexed and collapsed into UMI-guided consensus sequences with migec v1.2.7. Using mixcr v2.1.11, UMI consensuses were aligned to TRA and TRB V and J templates and then assembled into clonotypes. Expanded or contracted clonotypes were those called significant by both edgeR and NoisET, with noise models trained on biological replicates. For edgeR calls, the cutoffs were a false discovery rate-adjusted p below 0.01 and a log2 fold-change threshold of 1. As an exploratory analysis of dynamics, max-normalized trajectories of the 1000 most abundant clonotypes were examined by PCA with hierarchical clustering. Separately sequenced CD4+ and CD8+ repertoires were used to assign the CD4 or CD8 phenotype of responding clones. Clones were called with MiXCR by TCRdb after fastp trimmed the public reads at Q25, and only in-frame beta chains were retained. Duplicate CDR3 protein sequences are folded into a single record with the most common DNA and genes. What appears here as the V and J calls and clone size reflects TCRdb's work, not the paper's. The sample table lists 100,000 to 120,000 distinct CDR3 sequences, 20% to 25% of them with a count of one. About 38% of the sample goes to the ten largest clones.

The CDR3 holds 16 amino acids from the cysteine to the phenylalanine. Only CDR3 DNA remains: 48 bases, in frame from the first base. V and J lose 0 bases and 3 bases, and a span of 15 bases separates them. Sequences LGHNA (CDR1) and YNFKEQ (CDR2) are obtained from the germline V gene. Ficoll-Paque density gradient centrifugation was used to isolate PBMCs. The chain is made from TRBV4-2 and TRBJ2-7; the D element could tentatively be TRBD1 or TRBD2, as 7 bases agree for each. This receptor was taken from a man in his late teens or twenties who had mild COVID-19 (a few samples of this study predate the infection). The sample titles of this study are shuffled in the database, so cell type and time point are left out; the donor was told from shared clones. The sample was PBMCs or a T cell subset sorted from them (not recorded which). The nucleotides are TGTGCCAGCAGCCAAGATGGGGACAGCGGGGACTACGAGCAGTACTTC. Its coded protein is CASSQDGDSGDYEQYF.